Below, one TCR beta chain is given with its context. The antigen remains unidentified. Pooling covered second doses at about 4 or about 12 weeks. This specimen comes from a study of T cell responses to AZD1222 COVID-19 vaccine. The assay was immunoSEQ multiplex PCR, and TCRdb's table has in-frame clones only and misses some. Here the sample spans about 80,000 clones, 70% to 90% being singletons. Notes on the study in general: It should be noted that donors were predominantly white British and more often female, and clonal diversity was possibly underestimated. Spike-specific TCR breadth and depth grew following two AZD1222 doses.

The source was peripheral blood, collected 28 days after the second AZD1222 dose. The clonotype originates from an adult who received the AZD1222 COVID-19 vaccine.

CDR3 in DNA: TGTGCCACTCTGCTAAACTACGAGCAGTACTTC. Its translation: CATLLNYEQYF. The chain employs TRBV28 and TRBJ2-7, with D hard to call. The CDR3 runs to 11 residues. The V gene's germline CDR1 is MDHEN and CDR2 SYDVKM. Trimming pared 10 bases from V and 3 bases from J, leaving 10 bases between. Drawing the rest from reference TRBV28 and TRBJ2-7, the complete variable domain is DVKVTQSSRYLVKRTGEKVFLECVQDMDHENMFWYRQDPGLGLRLIYFSYDVKMKEKGDIPEGYSVSREKKERFSLILESASTNQTSMYLCATLLNYEQYFGPGTRLTVT.